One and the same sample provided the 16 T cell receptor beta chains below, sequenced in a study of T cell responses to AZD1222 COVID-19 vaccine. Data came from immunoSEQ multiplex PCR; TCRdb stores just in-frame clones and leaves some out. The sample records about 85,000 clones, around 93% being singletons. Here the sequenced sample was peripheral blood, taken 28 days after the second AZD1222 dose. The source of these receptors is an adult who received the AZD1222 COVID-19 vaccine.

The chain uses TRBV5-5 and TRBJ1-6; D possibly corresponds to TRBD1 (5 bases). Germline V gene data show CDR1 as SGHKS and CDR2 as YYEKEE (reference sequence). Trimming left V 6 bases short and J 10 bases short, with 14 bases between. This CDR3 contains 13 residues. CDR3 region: CASNQGVRSPLHF. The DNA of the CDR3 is TGTGCCAGCAACCAGGGTGTGCGGTCACCCCTCCACTTT. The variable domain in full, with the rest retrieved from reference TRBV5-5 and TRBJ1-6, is DAGVTQSPTHLIKTRGQQVTLRCSPISGHKSVSWYQQVLGQGPQFIFQYYEKEERGRGNFPDRFSARQFPNYSSELNVNALLLGDSALYLCASNQGVRSPLHFGNGTRLTVT.

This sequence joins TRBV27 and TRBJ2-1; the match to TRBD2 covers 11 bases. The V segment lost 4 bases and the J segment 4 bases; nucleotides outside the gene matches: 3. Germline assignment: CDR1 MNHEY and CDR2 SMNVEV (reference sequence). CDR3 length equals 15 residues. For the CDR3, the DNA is TGTGCCAGCAGTTCCTTAGCGGGAGGGTACAATGAGCAGTTCTTC. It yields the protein CASSSLAGGYNEQFF.

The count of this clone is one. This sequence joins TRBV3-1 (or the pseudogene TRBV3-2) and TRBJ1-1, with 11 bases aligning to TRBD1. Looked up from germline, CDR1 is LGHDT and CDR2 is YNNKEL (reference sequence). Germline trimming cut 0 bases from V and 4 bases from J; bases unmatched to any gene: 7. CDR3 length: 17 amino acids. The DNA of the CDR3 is TGTGCCAGCAGCCAAGATACCACCGGGACAGGGGGCACTGAAGCTTTCTTT. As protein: CASSQDTTGTGGTEAFF.

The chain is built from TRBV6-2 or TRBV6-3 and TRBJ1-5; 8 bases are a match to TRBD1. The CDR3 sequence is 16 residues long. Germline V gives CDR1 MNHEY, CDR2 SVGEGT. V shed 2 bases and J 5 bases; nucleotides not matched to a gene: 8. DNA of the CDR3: TGTGCCAGCAGTTACCCCGGGACAGGAGATTATCAGCCCCAGCATTTT. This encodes CASSYPGTGDYQPQHF.

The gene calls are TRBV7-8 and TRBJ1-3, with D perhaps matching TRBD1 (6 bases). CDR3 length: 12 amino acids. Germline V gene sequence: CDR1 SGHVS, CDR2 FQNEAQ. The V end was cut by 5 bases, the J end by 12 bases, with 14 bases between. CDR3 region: CASSPRDTIIYF. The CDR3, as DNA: TGTGCCAGCAGCCCCCGGGACACGATCATATATTTT. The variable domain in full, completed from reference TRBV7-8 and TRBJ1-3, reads GAGVSQSPRYKVAKRGQDVALRCDPISGHVSLFWYQQALGQGPEFLTYFQNEAQLDKSGLPSDRFFAERPEGSVSTLKIQRTQQEDSAVYLCASSPRDTIIYFGEGSWLTVV.

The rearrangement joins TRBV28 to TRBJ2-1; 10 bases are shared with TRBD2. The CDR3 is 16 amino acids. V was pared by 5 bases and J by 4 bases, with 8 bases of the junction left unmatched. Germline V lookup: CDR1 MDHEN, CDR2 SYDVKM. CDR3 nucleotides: TGTGCCAGCAGTGAGCGGGAGGGGCTGAGGTACAATGAGCAGTTCTTC. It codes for CASSEREGLRYNEQFF.

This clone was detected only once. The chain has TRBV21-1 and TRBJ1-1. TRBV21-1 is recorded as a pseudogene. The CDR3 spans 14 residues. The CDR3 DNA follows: TGTGCCAGCAGCGAGCGAGGGGAGAACACTGAAGCTTTCTTT. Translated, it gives CASSERGENTEAFF.

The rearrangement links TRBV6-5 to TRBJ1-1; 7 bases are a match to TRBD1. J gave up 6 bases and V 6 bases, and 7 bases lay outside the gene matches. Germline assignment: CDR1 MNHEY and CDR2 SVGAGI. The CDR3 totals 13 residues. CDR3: CASSRQGKAEAFF. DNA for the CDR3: TGTGCCAGCAGCAGACAGGGAAAGGCTGAAGCTTTCTTT.

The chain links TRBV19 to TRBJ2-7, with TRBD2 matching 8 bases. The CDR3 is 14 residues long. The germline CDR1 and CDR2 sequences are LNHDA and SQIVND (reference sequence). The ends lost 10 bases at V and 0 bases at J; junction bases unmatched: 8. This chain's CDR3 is CAKPGTSLSYEQYF. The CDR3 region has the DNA TGTGCCAAACCCGGGACTAGTCTCTCCTACGAGCAGTACTTC.

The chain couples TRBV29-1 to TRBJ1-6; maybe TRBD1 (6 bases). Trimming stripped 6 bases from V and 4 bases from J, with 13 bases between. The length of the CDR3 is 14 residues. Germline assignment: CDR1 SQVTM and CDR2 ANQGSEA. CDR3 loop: CSVGEGHYNSPLHF. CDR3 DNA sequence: TGCAGCGTCGGCGAGGGACATTATAATTCACCCCTCCACTTT.

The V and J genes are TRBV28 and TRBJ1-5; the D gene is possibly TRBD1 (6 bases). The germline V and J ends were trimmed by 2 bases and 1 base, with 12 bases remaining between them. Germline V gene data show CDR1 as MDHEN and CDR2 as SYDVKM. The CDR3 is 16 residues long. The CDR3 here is CASSLPYRDSNQPQHF. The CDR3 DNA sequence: TGTGCCAGCAGTTTACCCTACAGGGACAGCAATCAGCCCCAGCATTTT.

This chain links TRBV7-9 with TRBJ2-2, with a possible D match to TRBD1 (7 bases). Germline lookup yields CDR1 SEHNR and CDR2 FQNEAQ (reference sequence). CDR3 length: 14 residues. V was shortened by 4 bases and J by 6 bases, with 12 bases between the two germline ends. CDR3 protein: CASSSTGTSGELFF. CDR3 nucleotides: TGTGCCAGCAGCTCGACAGGGACTTCCGGGGAGCTGTTTTTT.

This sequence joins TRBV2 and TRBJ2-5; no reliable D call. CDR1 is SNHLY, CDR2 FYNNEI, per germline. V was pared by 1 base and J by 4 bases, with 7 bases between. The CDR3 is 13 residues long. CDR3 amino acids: CASSEVDPETQYF. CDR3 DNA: TGTGCCAGCAGTGAAGTGGACCCAGAGACCCAGTACTTC.

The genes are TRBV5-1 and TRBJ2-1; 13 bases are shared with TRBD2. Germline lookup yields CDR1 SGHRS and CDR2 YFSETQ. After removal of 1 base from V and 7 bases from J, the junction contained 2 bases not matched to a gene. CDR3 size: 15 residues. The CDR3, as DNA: TGCGCCAGCAGCTTGCAGGGACTAGCGGGAAATGAGCAGTTCTTC. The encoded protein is CASSLQGLAGNEQFF.

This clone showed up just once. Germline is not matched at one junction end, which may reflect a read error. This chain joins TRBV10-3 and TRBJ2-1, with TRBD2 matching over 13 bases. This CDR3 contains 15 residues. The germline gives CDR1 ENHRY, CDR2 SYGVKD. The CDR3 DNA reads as TGTGCCATCAGACCGGGACTAGCGGGGTACAGTGAGCAGTTCTTC. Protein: CAIRPGLAGYSEQFF.

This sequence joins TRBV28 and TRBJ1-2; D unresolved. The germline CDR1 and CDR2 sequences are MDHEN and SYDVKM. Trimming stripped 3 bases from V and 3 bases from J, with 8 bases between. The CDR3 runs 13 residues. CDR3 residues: CASSFSMDYGYTF. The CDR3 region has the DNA TGTGCCAGCAGTTTCTCCATGGACTATGGCTACACCTTC.